This T cell receptor (beta chain) comes out of a study of control samples from healthy donors and cancer patients. This CDR3 comprises 15 residues. Trimming shortened V by 0 bases and J by 3 bases, and 12 bases separated the two germline ends. Germline CDR1 SGDLS, CDR2 YYNGEE. Using immunoSEQ multiplex PCR, the repertoire was profiled, and TCRdb retains in-frame clones only, with some absent. The data show fewer than 95,000 clones, roughly 86% seen once. The V call is TRBV9, the J call TRBJ1-1; D perhaps matches TRBD1 (5 bases). The TCR was taken from a woman in her forties or fifties in good health. Sequencing input: blood. As DNA, the CDR3 is TGTGCCAGCAGCGTAGCCGGGGGAGGATACACTGAAGCTTTCTTT. Translation: CASSVAGGGYTEAFF.